The 6 T cell receptor beta chains presented below share a single source sample, sequenced in a study of identical twins. From the 5' RACE reads, TCRdb called clonotypes with MiXCR, one entry per CDR3 protein. Seen here are under 900,000 distinct CDR3 sequences, about 12% observed once, and the top ten hold around 1.6%. These data also formed part of another study, on yellow fever vaccine responses in identical twins.

The sample comprised PBMCs. These receptors all stem from a woman under 30 in good health.

This clonotype was counted a few times. The V gene is TRBV6-5, the J gene TRBJ2-1; 9 nucleotides line up with TRBD1. This CDR3 is 15 amino acids long. Looked up from germline, CDR1 is MNHEY and CDR2 is SVGAGI. The V segment lost 2 bases and the J segment 4 bases; nucleotides outside the gene matches: 3. CDR3 amino acids: CASSYLTGGYNEQFF. CDR3 DNA: TGTGCCAGCAGTTACCTGACAGGGGGTTACAATGAGCAGTTCTTC.

This clonotype was found a few times. The chain carries TRBV20-1 and TRBJ2-7; 9 nucleotides align to TRBD2. The CDR3 spans 14 residues. V trimming: 3 bases; J trimming: 2 bases; junction bases outside the gene matches: 5. Germline assignment: CDR1 DFQATT and CDR2 SNEGSKA (reference sequence). CDR3 residues: CSARAGGRAYEQYF. DNA for the CDR3: TGCAGTGCTAGGGCCGGCGGGAGGGCCTACGAGCAGTACTTC.

The rearrangement uses TRBV20-1 and TRBJ2-7, with 11 positions matching TRBD1. Trimming at V came to 6 bases and at J to 3 bases, leaving 7 bases not matched to a gene. This CDR3 comprises 14 residues. CDR1 is DFQATT and CDR2 is SNEGSKA in the germline V gene (reference sequence). The CDR3 loop is CSATPDRGLYEQYV. The CDR3 DNA reads TGCAGTGCAACCCCGGACAGGGGGCTCTACGAGCAGTACGTC.

The gene calls are TRBV12-3 or TRBV12-4 and TRBJ2-7; 16 positions agree with TRBD2. V lost 7 bases, J lost 2 bases, and 5 bases stayed unmatched. CDR3 length: 16 amino acids. The CDR3 DNA follows: TGTGCCAGCATGGGACTAGCGGGAGGGTCGGCCTACGAGCAGTACTTC. Encoded protein: CASMGLAGGSAYEQYF.

This clonotype has only a few counts. The CDR3, as DNA: TGTGCCAGCAGCTTAGTTCCCGGCCTAACCTACGAGCAGTACTTC. This encodes CASSLVPGLTYEQYF. This sequence joins TRBV7-9 and TRBJ2-7; D uncertain. V dropped 1 base and J dropped 2 bases, with 12 bases sitting between them. The germline gives CDR1 SEHNR, CDR2 FQNEAQ (reference sequence). The CDR3 loop spans 15 amino acids.

The chain joins TRBV4-1 to TRBJ2-7; 9 bases agree with TRBD2. The CDR3 length is 14 residues. J was trimmed by 3 bases and V by 6 bases; bases with no gene match: 6. The germline CDR1 and CDR2 sequences are MGHRA and YSYEKL. CDR3 DNA: TGCGCCAGCAGGCGACTAGCGGAGGGCTACGAGCAGTACTTC. Its translation is CASRRLAEGYEQYF.